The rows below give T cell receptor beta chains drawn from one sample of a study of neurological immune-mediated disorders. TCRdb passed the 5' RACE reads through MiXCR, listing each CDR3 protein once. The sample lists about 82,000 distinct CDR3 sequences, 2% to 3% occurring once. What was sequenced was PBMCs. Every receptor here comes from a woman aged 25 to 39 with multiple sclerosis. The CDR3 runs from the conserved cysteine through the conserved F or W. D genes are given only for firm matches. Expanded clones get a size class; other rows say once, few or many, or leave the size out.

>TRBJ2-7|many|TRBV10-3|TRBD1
CAIEAGTASSSYEQYF
TGTGCCATCGAGGCCGGGACAGCGAGTAGCTCCTACGAGCAGTACTTC
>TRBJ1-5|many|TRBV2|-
CASCSRSNQPQHF
TGTGCCAGCTGTTCGCGAAGCAATCAGCCCCAGCATTTT
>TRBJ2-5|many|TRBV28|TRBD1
CASSLAWTGMKETQYF
TGTGCCAGCAGTTTGGCCTGGACAGGGATGAAAGAGACCCAGTACTTC
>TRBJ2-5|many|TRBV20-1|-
CSAPAAETQYF
TGCAGTGCGCCGGCGGCAGAGACCCAGTACTTC
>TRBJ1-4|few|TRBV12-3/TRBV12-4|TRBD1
CASSYRGRDEKLFF
TGTGCCAGCAGTTACAGGGGGCGCGATGAAAAACTGTTTTTT
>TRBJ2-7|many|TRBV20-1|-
CSARDPSRTLYEQYF
TGCAGTGCTAGAGATCCCTCGCGGACTCTCTACGAGCAGTACTTC
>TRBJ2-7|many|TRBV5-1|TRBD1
CASSPRGQSSYEQYF
TGCGCCAGCAGCCCGAGGGGGCAGAGCTCCTACGAGCAGTACTTC
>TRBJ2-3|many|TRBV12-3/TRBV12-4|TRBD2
CASSLTSGRLYSTDTQYF
TGTGCCAGCAGTTTGACTAGCGGGAGGTTATATTCCACAGATACGCAGTATTTT
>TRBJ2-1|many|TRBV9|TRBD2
CASSVVASGRVGQFF
TGTGCCAGCAGCGTAGTGGCTAGCGGGAGGGTCGGGCAGTTCTTC
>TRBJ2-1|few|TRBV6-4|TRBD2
CASSDVAGAYNEQFF
TGTGCCAGCAGTGATGTAGCGGGAGCCTACAATGAGCAGTTCTTC
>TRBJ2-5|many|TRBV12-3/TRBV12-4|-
CASSLSWTQYF
TGTGCCAGCAGTTTATCCTGGACCCAGTACTTC
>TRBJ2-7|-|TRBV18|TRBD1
CASSPFKGALKEQYF
TGTGCCAGCTCACCGTTCAAGGGGGCCCTCAAAGAGCAGTACTTC
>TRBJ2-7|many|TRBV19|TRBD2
CASSIQGGLAGGEQYF
TGTGCCAGTAGTATTCAAGGCGGACTAGCGGGAGGCGAGCAGTACTTC
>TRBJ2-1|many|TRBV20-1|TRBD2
CSAGRHSGRATEQFF
TGCAGTGCCGGACGGCATAGCGGGAGGGCCACTGAGCAGTTCTTC
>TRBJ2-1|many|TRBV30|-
CAWSVLYEQFF
TGTGCCTGGAGTGTATTGTATGAGCAGTTCTTC
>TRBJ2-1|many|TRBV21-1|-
CASRKGDFSYNEQFF
TGTGCCAGCCGTAAGGGCGATTTCTCCTACAATGAGCAGTTCTTC
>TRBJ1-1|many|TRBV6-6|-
CASSYSDTEAFF
TGTGCCAGCAGTTACTCAGACACTGAAGCTTTCTTT
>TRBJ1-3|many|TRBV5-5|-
CASSGQISGNTIYF
TGTGCCAGCAGCGGGCAGATATCAGGAAACACCATATATTTT
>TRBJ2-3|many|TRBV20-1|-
CSASGNTDTQYF
TGCAGTGCTAGCGGCAACACAGATACGCAGTATTTT
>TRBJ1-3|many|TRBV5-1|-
CASTLAGLSGNTIYF
TGCGCCAGCACCCTGGCAGGCCTCTCTGGAAACACCATATATTTT
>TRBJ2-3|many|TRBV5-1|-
CASSSRWQDTDTQYF
TGCGCCAGCAGCTCGCGGTGGCAAGACACAGATACGCAGTATTTT
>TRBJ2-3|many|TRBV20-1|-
CSARDEDSATDTQYF
TGCAGTGCTAGAGATGAGGATAGCGCCACAGATACGCAGTATTTT
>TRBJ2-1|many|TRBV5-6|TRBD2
CASSHSSGRARGRNEQFF
TGTGCCAGCAGCCATTCCAGCGGGAGGGCCCGTGGGCGGAATGAGCAGTTCTTC
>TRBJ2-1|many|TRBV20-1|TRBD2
CSARGGGSGRDNEQFF
TGCAGTGCTAGAGGAGGGGGGAGCGGGAGGGACAATGAGCAGTTCTTC
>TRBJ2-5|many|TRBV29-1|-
CSVEDYETQYF
TGCAGCGTTGAAGATTACGAGACCCAGTACTTC
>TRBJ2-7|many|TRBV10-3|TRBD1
CAISDPGTGVVEQYF
TGTGCCATCAGTGACCCCGGGACAGGGGTGGTGGAGCAGTACTTC
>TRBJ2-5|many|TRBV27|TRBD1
CASSSLTGVGETQYF
TGTGCCAGCAGTTCGTTGACAGGGGTTGGGGAGACCCAGTACTTC
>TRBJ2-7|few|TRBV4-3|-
CASSQVAGTTYEQYF
TGCGCCAGCAGCCAAGTGGCAGGGACGACCTACGAGCAGTACTTC
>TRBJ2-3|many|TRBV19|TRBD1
CASMPGGGTDTQYF
TGTGCCAGTATGCCAGGGGGCGGCACAGATACGCAGTATTTT
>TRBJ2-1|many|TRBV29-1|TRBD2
CSVAGLALTPSTNEQFF
TGCAGCGTTGCGGGACTAGCTTTGACACCCTCTACAAATGAGCAGTTCTTC
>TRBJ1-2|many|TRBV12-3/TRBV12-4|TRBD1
CASSFMGQAPSNYGYTF
TGTGCCAGCAGTTTTATGGGACAGGCACCATCTAACTATGGCTACACCTTC
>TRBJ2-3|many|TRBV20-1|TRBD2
CSARMASGTDTQYF
TGCAGTGCTAGAATGGCTAGCGGTACAGATACGCAGTATTTT
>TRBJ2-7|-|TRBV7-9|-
CASSGDDGTALYEQYF
TGTGCCAGCAGCGGAGACGACGGGACCGCCCTCTACGAGCAGTACTTC
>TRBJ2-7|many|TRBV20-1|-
CSARVASAGEQYF
TGCAGTGCTAGAGTTGCTAGCGCGGGCGAGCAGTACTTC
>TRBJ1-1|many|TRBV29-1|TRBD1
CSVEYKTGFEAFF
TGCAGCGTTGAATATAAGACAGGGTTTGAAGCTTTCTTT
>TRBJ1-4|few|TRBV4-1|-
CASSRIRSEKLFF
TGCGCCAGCAGCCGAATCAGGAGTGAAAAACTGTTTTTT
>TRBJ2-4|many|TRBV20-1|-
CSAPGRGGF
TGCAGTGCTCCAGGCCGAGGGGGCTTC
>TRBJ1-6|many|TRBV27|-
CASSPQEGINSPLHF
TGTGCCAGCAGCCCACAGGAGGGAATTAATTCACCCCTCCACTTT
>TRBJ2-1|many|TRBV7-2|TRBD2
CASSSSGLAGATEQFF
TGTGCCAGCAGCTCGTCGGGACTAGCGGGAGCTACTGAGCAGTTCTTC
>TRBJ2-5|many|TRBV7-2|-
CASRRGEETQYF
TGTGCCAGCAGGAGGGGAGAAGAGACCCAGTACTTC
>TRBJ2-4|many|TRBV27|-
CASSLSPLRLAKNIQYF
TGTGCCAGCAGTTTATCACCCCTCCGACTAGCCAAAAACATTCAGTACTTC
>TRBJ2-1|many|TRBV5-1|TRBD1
CASSWGTAYNEQFF
TGCGCCAGCAGCTGGGGGACAGCCTACAATGAGCAGTTCTTC
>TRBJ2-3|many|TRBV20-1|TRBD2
CSATLAGVSDTQYF
TGCAGTGCTACCTTAGCGGGAGTTTCGGATACGCAGTATTTT
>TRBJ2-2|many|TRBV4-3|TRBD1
CASSQDKLQGHTGELFF
TGCGCCAGCAGCCAAGATAAGTTACAGGGGCACACCGGGGAGCTGTTTTTT
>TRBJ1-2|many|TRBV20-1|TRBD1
CSANRRDRPANYGYTF
TGCAGTGCTAACCGTCGGGACAGACCAGCCAACTATGGCTACACCTTC